This T cell receptor (beta chain) was recorded in a study of T cell repertoires in cytomegalovirus infection. For the study at large: Public TCR beta signatures provided an indication of both CMV infection and a matching HLA type. Study-wide findings and caveats: Cumulative public TCR beta family frequency identified carriers of CMV plus the relevant HLA. Dominating the ex vivo response were TCR beta clonotypes that were CMV-specific and HLA-C-restricted.

TCRdb reprocessed the reads with MiXCR, giving one entry per CDR3 protein. The repertoire includes approximately 700,000 distinct CDR3 sequences, roughly a third of them detected once, and 2.5% to 3.5% sits in the top ten. This clonotype has a handful of counts. The antigen remains unidentified. J lost 9 bases, V lost 3 bases, and 4 bases had no gene match. The CDR3 has 14 amino acids. The germline V gene has CDR1 SGHNT and CDR2 YENEEA. This TCR came from a human donor in good health (CMV status not recorded). Some clones in this sample may be carry-over from other donors' samples. V and J are TRBV11-3 and TRBJ1-3; 11 bases are shared with TRBD1. Sequencing input: PBMCs. The DNA for the CDR3 is TGTGCCAGCAGCTTGGACGGGACAGGGGGCACCATATATTTT. Its translation: CASSLDGTGGTIYF.